The clone carrying this T cell receptor (beta chain) was recorded many times. This entry comes from a study of spatial heterogeneity in lung cancer. Time point noted: sample taken at primary tumor resection. The donor group consisted of 55 to 85 patients who had untreated, early-stage non-small cell lung cancer. Tumor, nontumor lung or frozen PBMC supplied whole RNA that was sequenced unsorted. J gave up 7 bases and V 3 bases, and 9 bases lay outside the gene matches. The CDR3 extends over 15 amino acids. In germline, CDR1 is MGHRA, CDR2 YSYEKL. TCRdb processed the 5' RACE reads anew with MiXCR; each CDR3 protein has one entry. This sample has roughly 39,000 distinct CDR3 sequences, with 6.8% found just once.

The rearrangement links TRBV4-1 to TRBJ2-7; 10 nucleotides line up with TRBD1. This specimen was PBMCs, taken at surgery. This sequence was found in a female donor with early-stage non-small cell lung cancer. The CDR3 protein is CASSQTTGGSMEQYF. CDR3 in DNA: TGCGCCAGCAGCCAGACGACAGGGGGCTCTATGGAGCAGTACTTC.